The 22 T cell receptor beta chains listed next were all sequenced from one sample in a study of blood T cell repertoires in COVID-19. Assay: immunoSEQ multiplex PCR; the TCRdb copy retains only in-frame clones and omits some. Of 100,000 to 150,000 clones in the sample, roughly 92% were seen once. Sequencing used peripheral blood. These receptors originate from a man in his fifties with COVID-19, enrolled during active disease.

The J gene is TRBJ1-3, the V gene TRBV28, with D hard to call. The germline gives CDR1 MDHEN, CDR2 SYDVKM. The CDR3 length is 14 residues. V was cut by 7 bases and J by 0 bases, with 10 bases left in between. The CDR3 region has the DNA TGTGCCAGCACCCCTTATAGCTCTGGAAACACCATATATTTT. This translates into CASTPYSSGNTIYF.

This clone was observed a handful of times. This sequence joins TRBV19 and TRBJ1-5; D unresolved. V lost 1 base and J 7 bases, leaving 8 bases between the germline ends. The CDR3 is 13 residues long. CDR1 and CDR2 (germline): LNHDA, SQIVND (reference sequence). The CDR3 nucleotides are TGTGCCAGTAGTATAGGCGGGGAACAGCCCCAGCATTTT. This codes for CASSIGGEQPQHF.

The V and J genes are TRBV30 and TRBJ1-2; D gene uncertain. Germline lookup yields CDR1 GTSNPN and CDR2 SVGIG (reference sequence). Trimming took off 2 bases at V and 6 bases at J, with 10 bases between the two ends. The CDR3 is made up of 12 amino acids. The CDR3 sequence is CAWSFTVDGYTF. For the CDR3, the DNA is TGTGCCTGGAGTTTCACAGTCGATGGCTACACCTTC. The variable domain in full, completed from reference TRBV30 and TRBJ1-2, reads SQTIHQWPATLVQPVGSPLSLECTVEGTSNPNLYWYRQAAGRGLQLLFYSVGIGQISSEVPQNLSASRPQDRQFILSSKKLLLSDSGFYLCAWSFTVDGYTFGSGTRLTVV.

The chain employs TRBV21-1 and TRBJ1-2; no DNA check was done on the table's D call, TRBD1. TRBV21-1 is labeled a pseudogene. The CDR3 is made up of 18 amino acids. The CDR3 loop is CASSKAGTGGGRSYGYTF. The DNA for the CDR3 is TGTGCCAGCAGCAAAGCTGGGACAGGAGGAGGTAGAAGCTATGGCTACACCTTC.

The V gene is TRBV5-1, the J gene TRBJ2-3; 7 nucleotides line up with TRBD1. The CDR3 totals 14 residues. Trimming removed 2 bases from V and 3 bases from J; junction bases left unmatched: 3. Germline assignment: CDR1 SGHRS and CDR2 YFSETQ. CDR3 residues: CASSFGTATDTQYF. The CDR3, as DNA: TGCGCCAGCAGCTTTGGGACAGCAACAGATACGCAGTATTTT.

This sequence joins TRBV6-5 and TRBJ2-7, with D perhaps TRBD1 (6 bases). V was cut by 0 bases and J by 7 bases, with 13 bases left in between. This CDR3 has 14 residues. From germline, CDR1 is MNHEY and CDR2 SVGAGI. The CDR3 protein is CASSYSTGTREQYF. CDR3 bases: TGTGCCAGCAGTTACTCGACCGGGACAAGGGAGCAGTACTTC.

The chain couples TRBV18 to TRBJ2-1; 7 bases agree with TRBD1. The CDR3 loop spans 14 amino acids. In germline, CDR1 is KGHSH, CDR2 LQKENI. V lost 10 bases, J lost 0 bases, and 6 bases stayed unmatched. The chain's CDR3 is CATRDRVSYNEQFF. The DNA of the CDR3 is TGTGCCACCAGGGACAGAGTCTCCTACAATGAGCAGTTCTTC.

The rearrangement uses TRBV2 and TRBJ1-4; D perhaps matches TRBD1 (6 bases). The germline gives CDR1 SNHLY, CDR2 FYNNEI. With 0 bases removed from V and 7 bases from J, the gap between germline ends came to 15 bases. The CDR3 contains 16 residues. The CDR3 reads CASSEALPGHTEKLFF. Written as DNA, the CDR3 is TGTGCCAGCAGTGAAGCGCTTCCGGGACACACTGAAAAACTGTTTTTT.

The rearrangement joins TRBV7-9 to TRBJ1-4; 8 bases agree with TRBD1. The CDR3 totals 15 residues. The ends lost 5 bases at V and 3 bases at J; junction bases unmatched: 5. Germline V gives CDR1 SEHNR, CDR2 FQNEAQ (reference sequence). CDR3 DNA sequence: TGTGCCAGCAGCGCGGAGACAGGGGCTAATGAAAAACTGTTTTTT. Translated, it gives CASSAETGANEKLFF.

Here the CDR3 DNA reads TGTGCCAGCAGTAACCGGCCAGGGTCCGATTTTTATAATTCACCCCTCCACTTT. Amino acids: CASSNRPGSDFYNSPLHF. The gene calls are TRBV27 and TRBJ1-6, with D perhaps TRBD1 (5 bases). Germline values: CDR1 MNHEY, CDR2 SMNVEV (reference sequence). The ends were cut back, 5 bases at V and 4 bases at J, with 21 bases in the middle. The CDR3 consists of 18 residues.

For the CDR3, the DNA is TGTGCCAGCAGCTTTTGGAGTGTGGGTTACAATGAGCAGTTCTTC. It is translated as CASSFWSVGYNEQFF. The chain employs TRBV5-6 and TRBJ2-1, with D uncertain. Per germline, CDR1 SGHDT and CDR2 YYEEEE. Trimming took off 2 bases at V and 4 bases at J, with 13 bases between the two ends. This CDR3 has 15 amino acids.

The V gene is TRBV5-1, the J gene TRBJ2-1; 9 bases match TRBD2. The trim removed 4 bases at V and 7 bases at J, leaving 3 bases unmatched. The CDR3 sequence is 13 residues long. Germline-derived CDR1 and CDR2 are SGHRS and YFSETQ. The CDR3 spells CASSVSGSNEQFF. The CDR3 DNA follows: TGCGCCAGCAGCGTTAGCGGGAGTAATGAGCAGTTCTTC.

This clone has only one observation. The gene calls are TRBV28 and TRBJ2-2; D remains ambiguous. Per germline, CDR1 MDHEN and CDR2 SYDVKM. V shed 2 bases and J shed 6 bases, with 7 bases lying between them. The CDR3 length is 13 residues. The CDR3, as DNA: TGTGCCAGCAGTTTACAGGTGCCCGGGGAGCTGTTTTTT. Protein: CASSLQVPGELFF.

This chain connects TRBV27 to TRBJ2-2, with 13 bases lining up with TRBD2. This CDR3 comprises 18 residues. The V gene's germline CDR1 is MNHEY and CDR2 SMNVEV (reference sequence). V lost 3 bases to trimming and J lost 7 bases; unmatched junction nucleotides: 11. This chain's CDR3 is CASSFPRLAGGGGGELFF. CDR3 DNA: TGTGCCAGCAGTTTCCCGAGACTAGCGGGAGGAGGGGGCGGGGAGCTGTTTTTT.

This sequence joins TRBV7-9 and TRBJ2-5; maybe TRBD1 (6 bases). CDR3 length equals 14 residues. Between the trimmed V and J ends, which lost 5 bases and 4 bases, there was a span of 14 bases. The germline V gene has CDR1 SEHNR and CDR2 FQNEAQ (reference sequence). Here the CDR3 DNA reads TGTGCCAGCAGCGTCACAGGGTTCTCAGAGACCCAGTACTTC. The encoded protein is CASSVTGFSETQYF.

The chain couples TRBV6-6 to TRBJ2-3, with D unresolved. This CDR3 contains 12 residues. Germline-derived CDR1 and CDR2 are MNHNY and SVGAGI (reference sequence). V lost 3 bases and J lost 3, with 4 bases in between. The CDR3 DNA is TGTGCCAGCAGTTATAGAACAGATACGCAGTATTTT. Translation gives CASSYRTDTQYF.

This chain connects TRBV27 to TRBJ1-1; D gene ambiguous. V dropped 4 bases and J dropped 1 base, with 10 bases sitting between them. This CDR3 has 14 residues. Germline V CDR1 and CDR2: MNHEY, SMNVEV (reference sequence). The CDR3 region has the DNA TGTGCCAGCAGTTCCGGACTGGGGAACACTGAAGCTTTCTTT. This codes for CASSSGLGNTEAFF.

This clone has only a few counts. The rearrangement uses TRBV7-8 and TRBJ2-7; no reliable D call. Trimming pared 1 base from V and 1 base from J, leaving 11 bases between. The CDR3 has 15 residues. CDR1 and CDR2 from the germline V gene are SGHVS and FQNEAQ. The CDR3 DNA is TGTGCCAGCAGCTTAGGAGGCGGCCTATCCTACGAGCAGTACGTC. This gives the protein CASSLGGGLSYEQYV.

V is TRBV9 and J is TRBJ1-1; D uncertain. There are 13 residues in the CDR3. Germline CDR1 is SGDLS and CDR2 is YYNGEE. The germline V and J ends were trimmed by 3 bases and 2 bases, with 8 bases remaining between them. CDR3 in amino acids: CASSATSNTEAFF. The CDR3 region has the DNA TGTGCCAGCAGCGCCACAAGTAACACTGAAGCTTTCTTT.

CDR3 nucleotides: TGTGCCACCAGCAGAGGACAGGGCAGCGGTGGCTACACCTTC. Translation: CATSRGQGSGGYTF. The rearrangement links TRBV15 to TRBJ1-2; 7 bases agree with TRBD1. In germline, CDR1 is LNHNV, CDR2 YYDKDF (reference sequence). V lost 1 base, J lost 7 bases, and 6 bases stayed unmatched. This CDR3 has 14 residues.

The gene calls are TRBV6-5 and TRBJ2-7; 11 nucleotides match TRBD2. This CDR3 contains 15 residues. Per the germline V gene, CDR1 is MNHEY and CDR2 is SVGAGI. V was clipped by 7 bases and J by 3 bases; unmatched bases: 8. The CDR3 coding sequence is TGTGCCAGCAAGGGGACTAGCGGAGAAAACTACGAGCAGTACGTC. Residues: CASKGTSGENYEQYV.

This chain uses TRBV5-1 with TRBJ1-4; maybe TRBD1 (5 bases). Germline V gene data show CDR1 as SGHRS and CDR2 as YFSETQ. V lost 7 bases and J 0 bases, leaving 13 bases between the germline ends. The CDR3 covers 15 residues. The CDR3 region is CASGPQGTTNEKLFF. The CDR3 nucleotides are TGCGCCAGCGGACCCCAGGGTACAACTAATGAAAAACTGTTTTTT.